What follows are 26 T cell receptor beta chains derived from one specimen sequenced in a study of blood T cells in healthy people across ages. It was with a sample-barcoded 5' primer and a J-beta primer mix that a second PCR of roughly 7 to 12 cycles was run. MiXCR, run by TCRdb on the 5' RACE reads, gives a single entry per CDR3 protein. This table has about 640,000 distinct CDR3 sequences, approximately 30% appearing once. The source material was blood. The receptors stem from a woman older than 75 in good health.

As to this clonotype: An end of the junction does not agree with germline; a read error may underlie this. This chain connects TRBV6-5 to TRBJ2-7, with D possibly matching TRBD1 (5 bases). The DNA end favors TRBJ2-4, so the J call may be wrong. The CDR3 has 17 amino acids. CDR1 is MNHEY and CDR2 is SVGAGI in the germline V gene. Here the CDR3 DNA reads TGTGCCAGTAGTTACTATTTGAGAGGACAAGTCAAAAACATTCAGTACTTC. Protein sequence: CASSYYLRGQVKNIQYF.

This clonotype has only a few counts. The chain combines TRBV2 with TRBJ1-5, with a weak D call TRBD1 (5 bases). The CDR3 runs to 13 residues. The germline V and J ends were trimmed by 6 bases and 1 base, with 7 bases remaining between them. Germline CDR1 and CDR2: SNHLY and FYNNEI. The CDR3 DNA reads TGTGCCAGCAGGGGGGACAGCAATCAGCCCCAGCATTTT. This sequence encodes CASRGDSNQPQHF.

This clonotype was found a few times. The chain combines TRBV24-1 with TRBJ1-2; D is uncertain. The V end lost 3 bases, the J end lost 8 bases, and 9 bases lay between the germline ends. Germline V lookup: CDR1 KGHDR, CDR2 SFDVKD. The CDR3 consists of 12 residues. CDR3 coding DNA: TGTGCCACCAGTGATAACGAGGTGGGCTACACCTTC. The encoded protein is CATSDNEVGYTF.

The CDR3 region is CASSLLPGEQYF. Here the CDR3 DNA reads TGTGCCAGCAGCTTACTCCCGGGGGAGCAGTACTTC. The V call is TRBV7-9, the J call TRBJ2-5; D is possibly TRBD2 (6 bases). CDR3 size: 12 residues. Germline-derived CDR1 and CDR2 are SEHNR and FQNEAQ (reference sequence). Trimming pared 2 bases from V and 11 bases from J, leaving 12 bases between.

This clonotype was counted ten times or more. The rearrangement joins TRBV6-6 to TRBJ1-5; no clear D gene. Germline V lookup: CDR1 MNHNY, CDR2 SVGAGI (reference sequence). CDR3 size: 13 residues. V lost 7 bases, J lost 2 bases, and 9 bases lay in between. The CDR3 protein is CASMDDRNQPQHF. The CDR3 nucleotides are TGTGCCAGCATGGACGACCGCAATCAGCCCCAGCATTTT.

This clonotype was seen more than once but under ten times. A single base separates this from a much larger clone, so it may be a read error. The chain joins TRBV6-2 or TRBV6-3 to TRBJ2-7; unclear D gene. Trimming left V 0 bases short and J 7 bases short, with 7 bases between. CDR1 and CDR2 from the germline V gene are MNHEY and SVGEGT. The CDR3 spans 12 residues. This CDR3 is CASSYSTNEQYF. The CDR3 DNA is TGTGCCAGCAGTTACTCGACCAATGAGCAGTACTTC.

The table lists this clonotype with a few counts. This rearrangement joins TRBV20-1 to TRBJ2-4; unclear D gene. From germline, CDR1 is DFQATT and CDR2 SNEGSKA (reference sequence). With 0 bases removed from V and 0 bases from J, the gap between germline ends came to 15 bases. There are 17 residues in the CDR3. The CDR3 loop reads CSARDRPAVLAKNIQYF. The CDR3 bases are TGCAGTGCTAGAGATCGCCCAGCCGTACTAGCCAAAAACATTCAGTACTTC.

This clonotype was observed at least ten times. The gene calls are TRBV7-2 and TRBJ2-1; 13 bases map to TRBD2. The CDR3 extends over 18 amino acids. From germline, CDR1 is SGHTA and CDR2 FQGNSA. The V and J ends lost 4 bases and 4 bases, in that order; junction bases with no gene match: 10. This chain's CDR3 is CASSSRLAGGWGYNEQFF. The DNA for the CDR3 is TGTGCCAGCAGCTCCAGACTAGCGGGGGGCTGGGGGTACAATGAGCAGTTCTTC. Looking up the rest from reference TRBV7-2 and TRBJ2-1 gives the full variable domain: GAGVSQSPSNKVTEKGKDVELRCDPISGHTALYWYRQSLGQGLEFLIYFQGNSAPDKSGLPSDRFSAERTGGSVSTLTIQRTQQEDSAVYLCASSSRLAGGWGYNEQFFGPGTRLTVL.

This clonotype was detected only a few times. Being one base from a much bigger clone, this may be a read error. The chain links TRBV29-1 to TRBJ2-7; no reliable D call. The CDR3 sequence is 11 residues long. Trimming stripped 2 bases from V and 7 bases from J, with 9 bases between. The germline V gene has CDR1 SQVTM and CDR2 ANQGSEA. The CDR3 bases are TGCAGCGTTGAACGGGTAAGAGAGCAGTACTTC. Translated, it gives CSVERVREQYF.

This clonotype has at least ten counts. The chain joins TRBV24-1 to TRBJ2-1; D perhaps matches TRBD2 (5 bases). Trimming pared 3 bases from V and 9 bases from J, leaving 14 bases between. The CDR3 is 14 residues long. Germline CDR1 and CDR2: KGHDR and SFDVKD. CDR3 in DNA: TGTGCCACCAGTGATCGCAAACATAGCGTTGAGCAGTTCTTC. Protein: CATSDRKHSVEQFF.

This chain uses TRBV18 with TRBJ2-5; D is possibly TRBD2 (5 bases). The CDR3 has 13 amino acids. V lost 1 base to trimming and J lost 11 bases, with 14 bases between them. CDR1 is KGHSH and CDR2 is LQKENI in the germline V gene. CDR3 sequence: CASSPLQDGEQYF. The CDR3 region has the DNA TGTGCCAGCTCACCACTCCAGGATGGGGAGCAGTACTTC.

In DNA form, the CDR3 reads TGTGCCAGCAGCTTGGCCTGGGACAGATACACTGAAGCTTTCTTT. Encoded protein: CASSLAWDRYTEAFF. The rearrangement uses TRBV5-5 and TRBJ1-1; 7 bases align to TRBD1. There are 15 residues in the CDR3. Germline loops: CDR1 SGHKS, CDR2 YYEKEE (reference sequence). Unmatched junction bases numbered 5, after V lost 0 bases and J lost 3 bases.

This clonotype was observed many times. The chain uses TRBV10-3 and TRBJ2-7, with unresolved D. Germline CDR1 and CDR2: ENHRY and SYGVKD. V gave up 0 bases and J gave up 5 bases, with 11 bases separating them. This CDR3 contains 14 residues. CDR3 loop: CAISESTAPHEQYF. Here the CDR3 DNA reads TGTGCCATCAGTGAGTCGACGGCCCCCCACGAGCAGTACTTC.

V usage is TRBV20-1 and J usage is TRBJ1-5; D perhaps matches TRBD1 (5 bases). The CDR3 contains 15 residues. CDR1 is DFQATT and CDR2 is SNEGSKA in the germline V gene (reference sequence). V was pared by 6 bases and J by 4 bases, with 19 bases between. This chain's CDR3 is CSALQRQGRNQPQHF. The CDR3 DNA reads as TGCAGTGCCCTTCAAAGGCAGGGCAGAAATCAGCCCCAGCATTTT.

Ten or more counts support this clonotype. The chain combines TRBV7-8 with TRBJ2-1; 8 positions match TRBD2. The CDR3 covers 19 residues. CDR1 and CDR2 (germline): SGHVS, FQNEAQ. V was pared by 4 bases and J by 0 bases, with 14 bases of the junction left unmatched. The CDR3 protein is CASSSRTSQRTFSYNEQFF. DNA for the CDR3: TGTGCCAGCAGCTCCAGGACTAGCCAGCGCACGTTCTCCTACAATGAGCAGTTCTTC.

V is TRBV7-8 and J is TRBJ2-5; possibly TRBD1 or TRBD2 for D (5 bases each). The end of the DNA fits TRBJ2-7 better, so the J call may be wrong. Germline V gene sequence: CDR1 SGHVS, CDR2 FQNEAQ. CDR3 length: 16 amino acids. The CDR3 bases are TGTGCCAGCAGCTTAAGCCCGATGGGGGTATCCTACGAGCAGTACTTC. Translation gives CASSLSPMGVSYEQYF.

This clonotype was recorded many times. The gene calls are TRBV7-9 and TRBJ2-3, with D tentatively TRBD1 (7 bases). Deletions cut 4 bases from V and 5 bases from J, with 19 bases between. The germline gives CDR1 SEHNR, CDR2 FQNEAQ (reference sequence). This CDR3 comprises 16 residues. CDR3 amino acids: CASSYPQAQGGDTQYF. The CDR3 DNA is TGTGCCAGCAGCTATCCCCAGGCCCAGGGGGGAGATACGCAGTATTTT.

This clonotype has only one observation. At one boundary the junction diverges from the germline segment, which might be a read error. V usage is TRBV27 and J usage is TRBJ1-2, with 8 bases that match TRBD1. CDR3 size: 13 residues. The germline gives CDR1 MNHEY, CDR2 SMNVEV (reference sequence). CDR3 nucleotide sequence: TGTGCCAGCAGTTTGGACAGGGCGGTTGGCCACACCTTC. The encoded protein is CASSLDRAVGHTF.

To note about this clonotype: This may come from a read error, since a much larger clone is one base off. The V gene is TRBV5-4, the J gene TRBJ2-3; unclear D gene. The CDR3 covers 17 residues. Germline V gene lookup returns CDR1 SGHNT and CDR2 YYREEE (reference sequence). The CDR3 coding sequence is TGTGCCAGCAGCTCCGCCGGGTCCTCCCATAGCACAGATGCGCAGTATTTT. This sequence encodes CASSSAGSSHSTDAQYF.

As to this clonotype: One base away lies a much larger clone, so this may be a sequencing read error. The chain uses TRBV5-1 and TRBJ2-1; D gene unclear. TRBJ2-7 explains the end of the DNA better; the J call may be wrong. CDR1 and CDR2 (germline): SGHRS, YFSETQ. The CDR3 spans 15 residues. CDR3: CASGLEGRGYNEQYF. In DNA form, the CDR3 reads TGCGCCAGCGGCTTGGAAGGTAGAGGCTACAATGAGCAGTACTTC.

This clonotype has more than one count but fewer than ten. The rearrangement uses TRBV20-1 and TRBJ1-3; 12 nucleotides line up with TRBD1. With 5 bases clipped from V and 1 base from J, the junction kept 9 bases outside the gene matches. The CDR3 extends over 17 amino acids. Germline loops: CDR1 DFQATT, CDR2 SNEGSKA (reference sequence). The CDR3 protein is CSALGQGARMSGNTIYF. The DNA of the CDR3 is TGCAGTGCTCTGGGACAGGGGGCGCGGATGTCTGGAAACACCATATATTTT.

The chain links TRBV11-3 to TRBJ2-7; 10 nucleotides agree with TRBD2. Germline V gives CDR1 SGHNT, CDR2 YENEEA. With 5 bases clipped from V and 3 bases from J, the junction kept 13 bases outside the gene matches. The CDR3 has 17 residues. CDR3 DNA: TGTGCCAGCAGCATCAGGAAGGGACTAGCGCAATACTACGAGCAGTACTTC. It encodes CASSIRKGLAQYYEQYF.

As for this clonotype: One end of the junction does not line up with germline, which may come from a read error. The chain links TRBV5-1 to TRBJ2-3; D unresolved. CDR3 length: 13 residues. The germline gives CDR1 SGHRS, CDR2 YFSETQ. CDR3 sequence: CAGSQPFTDTQYF. The CDR3 coding sequence is TGCGCCGGCAGCCAACCATTCACAGATACGCAGTATTTT.

The sample holds a few counts of this clonotype. The V call is TRBV29-1, the J call TRBJ1-2; D is perhaps TRBD1 (5 bases). Looked up from germline, CDR1 is SQVTM and CDR2 is ANQGSEA. This CDR3 spans 16 amino acids. V shed 1 base and J shed 8 bases, with 23 bases lying between them. The CDR3, as DNA: TGCAGCGTTGAAGGCAGTCCGGGTAGGAGGGGTCGCGGCTACACCTTC. Protein product: CSVEGSPGRRGRGYTF.

Ten or more counts support this clonotype. The chain has TRBV27 and TRBJ1-6; D gene ambiguous. V dropped 1 base and J dropped 5 bases, with 9 bases sitting between them. Germline CDR1 MNHEY, CDR2 SMNVEV (reference sequence). The CDR3 runs to 15 residues. The CDR3 reads CASSLYTANNSPLHF. CDR3 coding DNA: TGTGCCAGCAGTTTATATACGGCCAATAATTCACCCCTCCACTTT.

This chain links TRBV18 with TRBJ1-6, with D possibly being TRBD1 (5 bases). Trimming took off 5 bases at V and 11 bases at J, with 16 bases between the two ends. The CDR3 sequence is 14 residues long. Germline loops: CDR1 KGHSH, CDR2 LQKENI. CDR3 bases: TGTGCCAGCTCAAGGGGCAGTCCCGAACCACCCCTCCACTTT. Translation gives CASSRGSPEPPLHF. The complete variable domain, with remaining parts taken from reference TRBV18 and TRBJ1-6, reads NAGVMQNPRHLVRRRGQEARLRCSPMKGHSHVYWYRQLPEEGLKFMVYLQKENIIDESGMPKERFSAEFPKEGPSILRIQQVVRGDSAAYFCASSRGSPEPPLHFGNGTRLTVT.